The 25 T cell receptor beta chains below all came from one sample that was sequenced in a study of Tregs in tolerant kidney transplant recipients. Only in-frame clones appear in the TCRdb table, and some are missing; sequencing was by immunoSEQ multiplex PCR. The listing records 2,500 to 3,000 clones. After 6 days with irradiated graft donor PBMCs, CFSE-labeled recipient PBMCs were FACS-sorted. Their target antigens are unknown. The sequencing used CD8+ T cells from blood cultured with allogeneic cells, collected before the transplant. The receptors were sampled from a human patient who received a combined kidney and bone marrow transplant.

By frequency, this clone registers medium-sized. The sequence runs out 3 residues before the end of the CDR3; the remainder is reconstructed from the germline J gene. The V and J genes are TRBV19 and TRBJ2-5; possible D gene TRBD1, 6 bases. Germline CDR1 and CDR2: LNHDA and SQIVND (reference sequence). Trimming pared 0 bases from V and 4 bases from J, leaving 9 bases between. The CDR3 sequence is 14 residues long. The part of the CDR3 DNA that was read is TGTGCCAGTAGTATAGAACCAGGGGCAGAGACC. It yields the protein CASSIEPGAET. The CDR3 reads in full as CASSIEPGAETQYF.

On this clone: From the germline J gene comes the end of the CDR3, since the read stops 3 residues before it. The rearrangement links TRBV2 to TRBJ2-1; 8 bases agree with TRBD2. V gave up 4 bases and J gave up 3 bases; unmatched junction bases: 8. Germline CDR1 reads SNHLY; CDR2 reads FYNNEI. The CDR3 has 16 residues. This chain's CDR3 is CASSVSAGGYYNEQFF. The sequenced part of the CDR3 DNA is TGTGCCAGCAGTGTGTCGGCGGGGGGTTACTACAATGAG. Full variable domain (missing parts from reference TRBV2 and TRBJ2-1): EPEVTQTPSHQVTQMGQEVILRCVPISNHLYFYWYRQILGQKVEFLVSFYNNEISEKSEIFDDQFSVERPDGSNFTLKIRSTKLEDSAMYFCASSVSAGGYYNEQFFGPGTRLTVL.

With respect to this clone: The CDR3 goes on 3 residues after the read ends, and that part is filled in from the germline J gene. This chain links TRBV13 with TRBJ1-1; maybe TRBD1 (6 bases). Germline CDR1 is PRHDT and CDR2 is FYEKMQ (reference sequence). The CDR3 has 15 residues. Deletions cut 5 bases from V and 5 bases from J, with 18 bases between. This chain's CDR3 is CASSPKWGQATEAFF. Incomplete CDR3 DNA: TGTGCCAGCAGCCCGAAGTGGGGGCAGGCGACTGAA.

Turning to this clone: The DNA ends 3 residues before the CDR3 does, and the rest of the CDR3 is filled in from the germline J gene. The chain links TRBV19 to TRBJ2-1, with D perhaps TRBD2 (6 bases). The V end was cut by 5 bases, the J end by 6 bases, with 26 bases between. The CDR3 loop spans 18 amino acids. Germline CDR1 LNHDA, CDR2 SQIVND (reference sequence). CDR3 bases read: TGTGCCAGTAGTCAAGGGCTAGCGCCTCTCCCTCGACGCAATGAG. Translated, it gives CASSQGLAPLPRRNE. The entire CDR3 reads CASSQGLAPLPRRNEQFF.

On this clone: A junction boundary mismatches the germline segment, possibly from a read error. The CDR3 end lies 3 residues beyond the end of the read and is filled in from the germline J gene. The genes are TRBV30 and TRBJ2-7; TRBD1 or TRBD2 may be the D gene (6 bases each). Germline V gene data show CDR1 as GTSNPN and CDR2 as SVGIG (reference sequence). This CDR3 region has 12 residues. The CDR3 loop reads CARRGATSEQYF. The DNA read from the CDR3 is TGTGCCCGGAGGGGGGCAACCTCCGAG.

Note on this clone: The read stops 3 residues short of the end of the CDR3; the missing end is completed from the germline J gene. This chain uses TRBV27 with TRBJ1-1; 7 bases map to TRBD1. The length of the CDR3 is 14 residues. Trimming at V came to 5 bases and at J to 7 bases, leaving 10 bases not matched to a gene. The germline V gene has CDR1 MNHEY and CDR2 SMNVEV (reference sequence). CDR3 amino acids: CASSPQDRRIEAFF. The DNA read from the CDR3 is TGTGCCAGCAGTCCCCAGGACAGGCGTATTGAA.

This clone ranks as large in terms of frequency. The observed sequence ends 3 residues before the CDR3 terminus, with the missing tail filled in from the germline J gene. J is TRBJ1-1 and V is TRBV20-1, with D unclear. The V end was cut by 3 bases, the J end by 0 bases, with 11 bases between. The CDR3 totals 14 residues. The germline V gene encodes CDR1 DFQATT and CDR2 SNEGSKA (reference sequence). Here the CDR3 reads CSASGEGMNTEAFF. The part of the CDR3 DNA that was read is TGCAGTGCTAGCGGCGAGGGCATGAACACTGAA.

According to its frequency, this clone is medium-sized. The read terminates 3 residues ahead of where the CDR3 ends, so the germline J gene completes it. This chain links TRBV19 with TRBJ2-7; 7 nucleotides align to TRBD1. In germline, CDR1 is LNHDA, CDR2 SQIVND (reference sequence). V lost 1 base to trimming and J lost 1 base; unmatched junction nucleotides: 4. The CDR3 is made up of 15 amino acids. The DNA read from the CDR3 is TGTGCCAGTAGTATAGCCGCAGGGGGTTCCTACGAG. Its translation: CASSIAAGGSYE. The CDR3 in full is CASSIAAGGSYEQYF.

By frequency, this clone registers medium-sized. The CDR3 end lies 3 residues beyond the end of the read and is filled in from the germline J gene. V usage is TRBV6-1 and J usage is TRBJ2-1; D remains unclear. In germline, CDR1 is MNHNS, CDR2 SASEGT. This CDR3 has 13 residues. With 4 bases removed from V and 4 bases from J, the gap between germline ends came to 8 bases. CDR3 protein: CASSVTVYNEQFF. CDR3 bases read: TGTGCCAGCAGTGTAACAGTTTACAATGAG.

CDR3 protein: CASSQVTSGNNEQFF. CDR3 DNA (partial): TGTGCCAGCAGCCAAGTAACTAGCGGGAACAATGAG. The rearrangement uses TRBV3-1 (or the pseudogene TRBV3-2) and TRBJ2-1, with 10 bases lining up with TRBD2. From the germline J gene comes the end of the CDR3, since the read stops 3 residues before it. V was pared by 1 base and J by 5 bases, with 2 bases of the junction left unmatched. CDR3 length: 15 amino acids. CDR1 is LGHDT, CDR2 YNNKEL, per germline (reference sequence).

The CDR3 is CASSLGSGQGYEQYF. Partial CDR3 DNA: TGTGCCAGCAGCTTAGGTTCGGGACAGGGGTACGAG. The chain combines TRBV7-7 with TRBJ2-7; 10 nucleotides line up with TRBD1. Sequencing ends 3 residues short of the CDR3 end; the germline J gene provides the rest. The ends lost 1 base at V and 4 bases at J; junction bases unmatched: 4. The CDR3 runs to 15 residues. Germline assignment: CDR1 SSHAT and CDR2 FNYEAQ (reference sequence).

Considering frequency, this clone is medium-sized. CDR3 in amino acids: CASSIKGRGGDEQYF. The CDR3 bases that were read are TGTGCCAGTAGTATCAAGGGGAGGGGAGGCGACGAG. The genes are TRBV19 and TRBJ2-7, with 7 bases aligning to TRBD2. The CDR3 goes on 3 residues after the read ends, and that part is filled in from the germline J gene. Germline-derived CDR1 and CDR2 are LNHDA and SQIVND (reference sequence). Unmatched junction bases numbered 10, after V lost 3 bases and J lost 5 bases. This CDR3 spans 15 amino acids.

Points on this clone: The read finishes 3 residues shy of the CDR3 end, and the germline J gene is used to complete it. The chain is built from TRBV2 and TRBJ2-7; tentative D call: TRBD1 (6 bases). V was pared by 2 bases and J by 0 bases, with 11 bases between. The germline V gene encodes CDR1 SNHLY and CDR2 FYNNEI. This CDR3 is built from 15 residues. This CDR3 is CASSEWQGTSYEQYF. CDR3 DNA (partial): TGTGCCAGCAGTGAATGGCAGGGGACCTCCTACGAG.

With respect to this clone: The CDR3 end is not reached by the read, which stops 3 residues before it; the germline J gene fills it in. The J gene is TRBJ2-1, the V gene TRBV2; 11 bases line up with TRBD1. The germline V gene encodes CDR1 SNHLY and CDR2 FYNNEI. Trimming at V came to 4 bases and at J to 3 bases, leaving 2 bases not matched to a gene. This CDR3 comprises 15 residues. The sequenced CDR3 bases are TGTGCCAGCAGTGGGGACAGGGGGGACTACAATGAG. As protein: CASSGDRGDYNE. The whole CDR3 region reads CASSGDRGDYNEQFF.

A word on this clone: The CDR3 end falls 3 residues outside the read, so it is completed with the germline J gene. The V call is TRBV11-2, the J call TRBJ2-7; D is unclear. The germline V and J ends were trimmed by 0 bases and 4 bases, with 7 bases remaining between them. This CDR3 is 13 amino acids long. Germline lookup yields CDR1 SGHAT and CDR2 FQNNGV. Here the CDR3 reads CASSLEFGYEQYF. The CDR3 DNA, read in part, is TGTGCCAGCAGCTTAGAATTCGGGTACGAG. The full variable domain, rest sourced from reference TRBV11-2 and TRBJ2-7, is EAGVAQSPRYKIIEKRQSVAFWCNPISGHATLYWYQQILGQGPKLLIQFQNNGVVDDSQLPKDRFSAERLKGVDSTLKIQPAKLEDSAVYLCASSLEFGYEQYFGPGTRLTVT.

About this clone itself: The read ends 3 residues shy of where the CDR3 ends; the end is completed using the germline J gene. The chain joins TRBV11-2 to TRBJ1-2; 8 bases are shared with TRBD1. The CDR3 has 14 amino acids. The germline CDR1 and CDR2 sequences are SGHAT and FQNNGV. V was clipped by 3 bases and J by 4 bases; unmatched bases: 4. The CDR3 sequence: CASSLAGGSYGYTF. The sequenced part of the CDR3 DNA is TGTGCCAGCAGCTTGGCAGGGGGCAGCTATGGC.

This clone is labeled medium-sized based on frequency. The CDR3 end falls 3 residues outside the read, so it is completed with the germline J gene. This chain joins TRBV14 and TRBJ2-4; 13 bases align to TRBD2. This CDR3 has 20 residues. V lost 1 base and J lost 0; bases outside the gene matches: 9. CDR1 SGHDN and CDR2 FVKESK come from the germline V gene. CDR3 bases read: TGTGCCAGCAGCCAAGGGTGGAGGGGACTAGCGGGACGAGCCAAAAACATT. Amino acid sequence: CASSQGWRGLAGRAKNI. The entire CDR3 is CASSQGWRGLAGRAKNIQYF.

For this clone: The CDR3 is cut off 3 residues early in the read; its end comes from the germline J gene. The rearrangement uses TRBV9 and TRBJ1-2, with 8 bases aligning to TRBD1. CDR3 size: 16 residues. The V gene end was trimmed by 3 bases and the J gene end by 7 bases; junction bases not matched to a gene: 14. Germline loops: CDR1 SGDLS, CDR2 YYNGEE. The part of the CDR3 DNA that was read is TGTGCCAGCAGCGACGAGGGGGCTGGACAGGGTTTTGGC. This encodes CASSDEGAGQGFG. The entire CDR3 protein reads CASSDEGAGQGFGYTF.

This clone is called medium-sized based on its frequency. The CDR3 DNA, read in part, is TGTGCCAGCAGCCGGGGGGTTGACGAG. Amino acid sequence: CASSRGVDE. The whole CDR3 region reads CASSRGVDEQYF. The J gene is TRBJ2-7, the V gene TRBV7-8; 7 nucleotides align to TRBD2. The read ends 3 residues before the CDR3 terminus; that terminus is restored from the germline J gene. The ends lost 5 bases at V and 5 bases at J; junction bases unmatched: 3. CDR3 length equals 12 residues. Germline loops: CDR1 SGHVS, CDR2 FQNEAQ.

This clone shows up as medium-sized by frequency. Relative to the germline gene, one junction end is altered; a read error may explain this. The CDR3 sequence is CASSQDQGATEAFF. Partial CDR3 DNA: TGCGCCAGCAGCCAAGATCAGGGTGCCACTGAA. The chain couples TRBV4-2 to TRBJ1-1, with D perhaps TRBD1 (5 bases). The read ends 3 residues early relative to the CDR3; the germline J gene fills the gap. Germline V gene sequence: CDR1 LGHNA, CDR2 YNFKEQ. The CDR3 spans 14 residues.

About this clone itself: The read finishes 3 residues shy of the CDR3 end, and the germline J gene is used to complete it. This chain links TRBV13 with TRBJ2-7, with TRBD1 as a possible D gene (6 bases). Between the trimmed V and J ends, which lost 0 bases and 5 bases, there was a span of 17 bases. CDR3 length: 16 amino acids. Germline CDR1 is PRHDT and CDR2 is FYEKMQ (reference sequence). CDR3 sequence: CASSLGLQGILHEQYF. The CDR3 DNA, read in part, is TGTGCCAGCAGCTTAGGTCTACAGGGTATCCTCCACGAG.

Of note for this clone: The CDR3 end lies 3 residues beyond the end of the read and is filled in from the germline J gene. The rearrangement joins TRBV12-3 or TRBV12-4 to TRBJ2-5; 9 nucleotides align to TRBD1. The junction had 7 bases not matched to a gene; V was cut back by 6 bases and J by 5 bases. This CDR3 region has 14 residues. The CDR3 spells CASSLTTGGETQYF. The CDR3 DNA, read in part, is TGTGCCAGCAGCTTAACAACAGGGGGCGAGACC.

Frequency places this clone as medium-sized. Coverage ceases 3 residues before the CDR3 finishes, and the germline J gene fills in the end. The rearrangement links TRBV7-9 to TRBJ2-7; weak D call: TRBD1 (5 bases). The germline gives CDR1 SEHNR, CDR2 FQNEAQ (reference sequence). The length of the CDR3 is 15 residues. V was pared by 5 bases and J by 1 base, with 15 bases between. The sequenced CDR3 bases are TGTGCCAGCAGCCCGGGTGGGGCCACGTCCTACGAG. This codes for CASSPGGATSYE. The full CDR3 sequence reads CASSPGGATSYEQYF.

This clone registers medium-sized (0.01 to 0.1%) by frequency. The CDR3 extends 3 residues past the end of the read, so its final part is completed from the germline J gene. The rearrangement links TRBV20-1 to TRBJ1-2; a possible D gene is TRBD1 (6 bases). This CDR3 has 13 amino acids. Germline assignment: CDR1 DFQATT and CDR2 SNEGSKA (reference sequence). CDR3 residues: CSARDLGAEGYTF. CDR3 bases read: TGCAGTGCTAGAGATCTGGGGGCTGAGGGC.

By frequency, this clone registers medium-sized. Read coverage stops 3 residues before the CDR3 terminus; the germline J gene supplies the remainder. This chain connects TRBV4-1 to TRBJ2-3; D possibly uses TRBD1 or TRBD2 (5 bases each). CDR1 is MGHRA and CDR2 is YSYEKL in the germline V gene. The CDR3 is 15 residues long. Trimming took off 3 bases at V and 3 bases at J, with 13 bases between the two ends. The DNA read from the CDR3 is TGCGCCAGCAGCCAGTACCAGAGGGGTACAGATACG. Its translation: CASSQYQRGTDT. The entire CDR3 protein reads CASSQYQRGTDTQYF.